This T cell receptor beta chain was recovered during a study of blood T cells in healthy people across ages. Next came a second PCR, run for about 6 to 12 cycles, which used a sample-barcoded 5' primer along with a J-beta primer mix. One entry per CDR3 protein, called by TCRdb with MiXCR from the 5' RACE reads. The data hold some 900,000 distinct CDR3 sequences, with around 48% observed a single time. This clonotype was observed a few times. Its antigen remains unidentified. The CDR3 sequence is 17 residues long. Germline CDR1 is LGHDT and CDR2 is YNNKEL (reference sequence). The authors isolated at least 6.5 million PBMCs per sample. Study-wide results and caveats: It was the long-lived donors that had more naive CD4+ cells and higher diversity than aged donors.

The chain combines TRBV3-1 with TRBJ2-5; TRBD2 matches 11 bases. The J call may be in error: the DNA end matches TRBJ2-7 better. The sample was blood. This sequence originates from a man aged 25 to 40 in good health. CDR3 in amino acids: CASSLLQTGTSGYEQYF. The CDR3 DNA reads TGTGCCAGCAGCCTACTACAAACCGGGACTAGCGGTTACGAGCAGTACTTC.